This T cell receptor (beta chain) was found in a study of T cell responses to AZD1222 COVID-19 vaccine. CDR1 is SQVTM, CDR2 ANQGSEA, per germline. Deletions cut 7 bases from V and 0 bases from J, with 12 bases between. The CDR3 is 13 amino acids. Sequencing was performed with immunoSEQ multiplex PCR; in TCRdb, only in-frame clones are kept and a portion is missing. The repertoire includes about 180,000 clones, 80% to 90% of them detected once, and 11% sits in the top ten. Sequenced material: peripheral blood, taken 28 days after the second AZD1222 dose. The chain is built from TRBV29-1 and TRBJ1-1; D gene ambiguous. This clonotype was sampled from an adult who received the AZD1222 COVID-19 vaccine. DNA of the CDR3: TGCAGCGCCCTCCCGGATATGAACACTGAAGCTTTCTTT. This sequence encodes CSALPDMNTEAFF.